A single sample gave rise to the 4 T cell receptor beta chains below, sequenced in a study of T cells after yellow fever vaccination (dated by TCRdb to between 2017 and 2020). The treatment or condition label for this specimen denotes: live attenuated yellow fever vaccine strain. Preparation of the library involved 5' RACE. TCRdb lists the instrument as Illumina HiSeq 2500. TCRdb reran the public reads through fastp at Q25 and MiXCR, keeping productive beta chains. Rows are combined by CDR3 protein, so each entry shows the most common genes and DNA. The sample table contains some 400,000 distinct CDR3 sequences; only one count was recorded for approximately 5.7% of them. The ten largest clonotypes hold about 15% of the sample. The sample consisted of PBMCs, taken 5 days after the yellow fever booster vaccination. These receptor sequences come from a man aged 30 to 45 who received the YFV17D yellow fever vaccine.

This clonotype was seen at least ten times. This sequence joins TRBV12-3 or TRBV12-4 and TRBJ2-5; no clear D gene. Trimming shortened V by 8 bases and J by 2 bases, and 6 bases separated the two germline ends. The CDR3 has 11 residues. The CDR3 reads CASLQQETQYF. DNA for the CDR3: TGTGCCAGCCTACAGCAAGAGACCCAGTACTTC.

This clonotype was counted ten times or more. The V gene is TRBV20-1, the J gene TRBJ2-5; tentative D call: TRBD2 (6 bases). V was clipped by 5 bases and J by 4 bases, with 17 bases between them. From germline, CDR1 is DFQATT and CDR2 SNEGSKA (reference sequence). The CDR3 is 14 residues long. CDR3 coding DNA: TGCAGTGCTGCAGGGTGGAGGGGCACAGAGACCCAGTACTTC. This encodes CSAAGWRGTETQYF.

This clonotype occurred many times. J is TRBJ1-2 and V is TRBV18, with D possibly being TRBD1 (5 bases). The CDR3 covers 14 residues. Trimming removed 0 bases from V and 4 bases from J, with 9 bases in between. Germline CDR1 KGHSH, CDR2 LQKENI. This CDR3 is CASSPPAGTYGYTF. CDR3 DNA sequence: TGTGCCAGCTCACCACCGGCCGGGACCTATGGCTACACCTTC.

This clonotype was seen at least ten times. The chain carries TRBV15 and TRBJ2-5; the D gene could be TRBD1 or TRBD2 (5 bases each). The V and J ends lost 0 bases and 5 bases respectively, with 10 bases between them. CDR1 and CDR2 from the germline V gene are LNHNV and YYDKDF (reference sequence). This CDR3 is built from 14 residues. In DNA, the CDR3 is TGTGCCACCAGCAGAGATACGAGGGGTGAGACCCAGTACTTC. Its protein product is CATSRDTRGETQYF.